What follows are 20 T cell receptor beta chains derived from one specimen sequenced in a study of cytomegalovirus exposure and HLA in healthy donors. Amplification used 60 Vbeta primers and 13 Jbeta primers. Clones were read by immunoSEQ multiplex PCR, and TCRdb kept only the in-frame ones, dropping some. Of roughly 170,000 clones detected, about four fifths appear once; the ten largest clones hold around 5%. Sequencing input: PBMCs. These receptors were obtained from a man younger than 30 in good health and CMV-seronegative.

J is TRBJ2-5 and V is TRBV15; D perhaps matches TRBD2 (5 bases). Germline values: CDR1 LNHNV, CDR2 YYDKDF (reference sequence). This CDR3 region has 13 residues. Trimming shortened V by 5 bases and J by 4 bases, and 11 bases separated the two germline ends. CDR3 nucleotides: TGTGCCACCAGCCGAGGGAGATTAGAGACCCAGTACTTC. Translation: CATSRGRLETQYF.

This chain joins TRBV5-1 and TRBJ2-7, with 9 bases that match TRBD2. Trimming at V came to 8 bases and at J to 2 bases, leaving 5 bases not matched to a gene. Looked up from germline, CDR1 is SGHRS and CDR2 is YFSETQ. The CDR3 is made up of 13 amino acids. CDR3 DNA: TGCGCCAGTTCTAGCGGGGATACCTACGAGCAGTACTTC. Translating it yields CASSSGDTYEQYF.

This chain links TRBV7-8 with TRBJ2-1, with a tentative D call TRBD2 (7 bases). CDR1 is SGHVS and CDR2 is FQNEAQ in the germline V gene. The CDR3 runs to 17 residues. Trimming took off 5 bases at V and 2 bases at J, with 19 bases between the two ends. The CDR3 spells CASSLGGRGSTYNEQFF. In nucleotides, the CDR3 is TGTGCCAGCAGCCTCGGGGGGCGGGGTTCAACCTACAATGAGCAGTTCTTC.

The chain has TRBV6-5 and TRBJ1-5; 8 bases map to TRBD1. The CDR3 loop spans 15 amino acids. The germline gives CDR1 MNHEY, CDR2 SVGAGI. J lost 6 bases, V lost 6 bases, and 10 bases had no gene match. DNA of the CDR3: TGTGCCAGCAGGAGGGGGACAGGCTCTACTCAGCCCCAGCATTTT. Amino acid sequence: CASRRGTGSTQPQHF.

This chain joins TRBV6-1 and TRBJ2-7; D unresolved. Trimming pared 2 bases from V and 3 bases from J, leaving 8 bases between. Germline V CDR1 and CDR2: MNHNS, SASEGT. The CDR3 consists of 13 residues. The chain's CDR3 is CASSEYSYYEQYF. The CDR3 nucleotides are TGTGCCAGCAGTGAATACAGCTACTACGAGCAGTACTTC.

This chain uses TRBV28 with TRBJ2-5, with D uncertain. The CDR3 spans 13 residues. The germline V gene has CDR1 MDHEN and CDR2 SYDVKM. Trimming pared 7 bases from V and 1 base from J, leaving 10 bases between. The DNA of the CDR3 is TGTGCCAGCAATGAGGTTATCCAAGAGACCCAGTACTTC. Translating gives CASNEVIQETQYF.

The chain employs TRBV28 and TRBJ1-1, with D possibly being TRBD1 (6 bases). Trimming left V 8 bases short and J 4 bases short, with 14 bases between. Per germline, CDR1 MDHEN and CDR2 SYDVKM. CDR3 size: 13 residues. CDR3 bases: TGTGCCAGCTTTGGGGGCATGGGCACTGAAGCTTTCTTT. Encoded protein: CASFGGMGTEAFF.

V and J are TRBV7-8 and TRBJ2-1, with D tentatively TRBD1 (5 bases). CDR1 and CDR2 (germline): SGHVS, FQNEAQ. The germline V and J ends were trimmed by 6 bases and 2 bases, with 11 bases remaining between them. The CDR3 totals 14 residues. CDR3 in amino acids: CASRLQAPYNEQFF. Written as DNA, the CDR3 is TGTGCCAGCAGGCTACAGGCGCCCTACAATGAGCAGTTCTTC.

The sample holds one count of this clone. The CDR3 spells CASSVWDTNTEAFF. In DNA form, the CDR3 reads TGTGCCAGCAGCGTCTGGGACACTAACACTGAAGCTTTCTTT. The chain links TRBV9 to TRBJ1-1; D possibly corresponds to TRBD1 (6 bases). V lost 2 bases, J lost 2 bases, and 10 bases lay in between. CDR1 and CDR2 (germline): SGDLS, YYNGEE. The CDR3 has 14 amino acids.

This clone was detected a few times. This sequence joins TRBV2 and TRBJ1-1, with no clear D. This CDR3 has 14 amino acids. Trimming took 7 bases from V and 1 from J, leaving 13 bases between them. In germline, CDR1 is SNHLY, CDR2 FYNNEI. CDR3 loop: CASTGGLANTEAFF. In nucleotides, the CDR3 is TGTGCCAGCACGGGAGGGTTGGCGAACACTGAAGCTTTCTTT. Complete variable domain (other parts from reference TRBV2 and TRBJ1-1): EPEVTQTPSHQVTQMGQEVILRCVPISNHLYFYWYRQILGQKVEFLVSFYNNEISEKSEIFDDQFSVERPDGSNFTLKIRSTKLEDSAMYFCASTGGLANTEAFFGQGTRLTVV.

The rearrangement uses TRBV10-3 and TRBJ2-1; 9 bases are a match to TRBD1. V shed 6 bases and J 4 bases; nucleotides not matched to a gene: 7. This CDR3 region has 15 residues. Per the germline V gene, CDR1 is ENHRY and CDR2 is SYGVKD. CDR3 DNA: TGTGCCATCAGAAAATCGGGACAGGGATACAATGAGCAGTTCTTC. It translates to CAIRKSGQGYNEQFF.

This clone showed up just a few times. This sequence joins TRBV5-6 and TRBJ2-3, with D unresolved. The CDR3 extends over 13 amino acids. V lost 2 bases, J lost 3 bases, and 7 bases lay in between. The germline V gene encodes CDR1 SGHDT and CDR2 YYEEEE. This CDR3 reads CASSLTGTDTQYF. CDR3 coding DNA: TGTGCCAGCAGCTTAACCGGGACAGATACGCAGTATTTT. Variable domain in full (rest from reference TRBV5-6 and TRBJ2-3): DAGVTQSPTHLIKTRGQQVTLRCSPKSGHDTVSWYQQALGQGPQFIFQYYEEEERQRGNFPDRFSGHQFPNYSSELNVNALLLGDSALYLCASSLTGTDTQYFGPGTRLTVL.

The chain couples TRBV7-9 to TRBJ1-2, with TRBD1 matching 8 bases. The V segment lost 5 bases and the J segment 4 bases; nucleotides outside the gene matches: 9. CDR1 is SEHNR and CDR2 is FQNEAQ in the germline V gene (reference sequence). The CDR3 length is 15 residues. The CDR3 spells CASSRQGFHVYGYTF. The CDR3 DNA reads TGTGCCAGCAGCCGACAGGGGTTCCATGTCTATGGCTACACCTTC.

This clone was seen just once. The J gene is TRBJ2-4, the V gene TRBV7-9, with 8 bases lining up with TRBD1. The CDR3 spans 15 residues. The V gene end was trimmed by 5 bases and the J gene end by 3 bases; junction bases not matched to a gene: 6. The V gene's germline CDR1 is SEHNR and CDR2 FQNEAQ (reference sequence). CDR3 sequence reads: CASSTPGTGKNIQYF. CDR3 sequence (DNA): TGTGCCAGCAGCACCCCCGGGACAGGCAAAAACATTCAGTACTTC.

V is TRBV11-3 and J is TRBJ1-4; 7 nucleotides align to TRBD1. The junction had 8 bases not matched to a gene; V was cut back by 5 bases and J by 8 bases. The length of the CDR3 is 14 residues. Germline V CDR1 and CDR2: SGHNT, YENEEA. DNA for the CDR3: TGTGCCAGCAGCACCACAGGGGCGGAGGAAAAACTGTTTTTT. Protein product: CASSTTGAEEKLFF.

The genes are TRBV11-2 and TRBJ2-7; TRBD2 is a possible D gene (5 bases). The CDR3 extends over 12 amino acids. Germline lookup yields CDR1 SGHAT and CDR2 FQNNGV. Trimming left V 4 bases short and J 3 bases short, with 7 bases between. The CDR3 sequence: CASSSAGYEQYF. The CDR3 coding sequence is TGTGCCAGCAGCTCCGCGGGCTACGAGCAGTACTTC. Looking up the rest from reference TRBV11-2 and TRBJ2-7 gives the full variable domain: EAGVAQSPRYKIIEKRQSVAFWCNPISGHATLYWYQQILGQGPKLLIQFQNNGVVDDSQLPKDRFSAERLKGVDSTLKIQPAKLEDSAVYLCASSSAGYEQYFGPGTRLTVT.

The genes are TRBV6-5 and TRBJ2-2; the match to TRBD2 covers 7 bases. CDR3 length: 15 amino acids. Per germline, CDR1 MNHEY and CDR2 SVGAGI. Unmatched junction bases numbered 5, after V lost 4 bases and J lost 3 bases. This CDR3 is CASSWSGVDTGELFF. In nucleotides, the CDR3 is TGTGCCAGCAGTTGGAGCGGGGTGGACACCGGGGAGCTGTTTTTT.

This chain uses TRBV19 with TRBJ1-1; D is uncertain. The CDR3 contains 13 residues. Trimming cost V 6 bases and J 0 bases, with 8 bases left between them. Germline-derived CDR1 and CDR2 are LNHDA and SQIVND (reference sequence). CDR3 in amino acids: CASSETLNTEAFF. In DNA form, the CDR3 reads TGTGCCAGTAGCGAAACATTGAACACTGAAGCTTTCTTT.

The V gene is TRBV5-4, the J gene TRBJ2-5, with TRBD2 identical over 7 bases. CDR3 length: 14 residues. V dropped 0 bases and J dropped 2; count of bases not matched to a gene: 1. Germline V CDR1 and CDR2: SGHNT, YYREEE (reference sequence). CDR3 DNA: TGTGCCAGCAGCTTGGTGGGGGGGCAAGAGACCCAGTACTTC. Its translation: CASSLVGGQETQYF.

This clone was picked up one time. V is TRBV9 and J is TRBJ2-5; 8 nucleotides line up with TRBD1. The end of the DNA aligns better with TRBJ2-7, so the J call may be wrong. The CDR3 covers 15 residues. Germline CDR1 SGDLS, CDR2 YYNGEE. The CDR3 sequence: CASSVGGRGLYEQYF. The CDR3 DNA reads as TGTGCCAGCAGCGTAGGTGGCAGGGGGCTTTACGAGCAGTACTTC.